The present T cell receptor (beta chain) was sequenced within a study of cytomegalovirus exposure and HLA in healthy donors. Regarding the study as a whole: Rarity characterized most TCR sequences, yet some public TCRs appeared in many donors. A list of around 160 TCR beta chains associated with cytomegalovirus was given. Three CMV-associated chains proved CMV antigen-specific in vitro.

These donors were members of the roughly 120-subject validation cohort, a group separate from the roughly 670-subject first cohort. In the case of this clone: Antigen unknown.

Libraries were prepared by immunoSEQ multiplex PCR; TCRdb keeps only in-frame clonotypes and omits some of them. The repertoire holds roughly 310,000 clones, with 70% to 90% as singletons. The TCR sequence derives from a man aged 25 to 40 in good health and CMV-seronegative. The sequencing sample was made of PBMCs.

The CDR3 bases are TGCGCCAGCAGCCTCTGGCCCGCGGAGAAACAGTACTTC. This codes for CASSLWPAEKQYF. The chain combines TRBV4-3 with TRBJ2-7; no clear D. CDR3 length: 13 residues. Germline V lookup: CDR1 LGHNA, CDR2 YSLEER. With 4 bases removed from V and 10 bases from J, the gap between germline ends came to 17 bases.